Detailed here is one T cell receptor beta chain. This sample was taken from a study of blood T cell repertoires in COVID-19. Germline V gene lookup returns CDR1 SGHTA and CDR2 FQGTGA. V lost 2 bases to trimming and J lost 3 bases; unmatched junction nucleotides: 12. This CDR3 is 17 amino acids long. Source study methods: Cell counts per sample came from amplifying reference gene primers. Measured with immunoSEQ multiplex PCR; TCRdb has only the in-frame clones, and not every one. Clone size and the V and J calls come from that table; the DNA yielded D and trimming. The sample holds a few hundred thousand clones; roughly 85% are singletons and the top ten take just over 7%.

The sequenced sample consisted of peripheral blood. This chain joins TRBV7-3 and TRBJ2-5, with 7 bases fitting TRBD1. This clonotype was obtained from a human donor in a cohort sampled during active COVID-19. The CDR3 reads CASSLRGKTGTKETQYF. The CDR3 coding sequence is TGTGCCAGCAGCTTACGAGGCAAGACAGGGACAAAAGAGACCCAGTACTTC.